This T cell receptor (beta chain) comes out of a study of beta chain features in type 1 diabetes. Notes on the study in general: Type 1 diabetes patients had fewer VDJ junction insertions and more deletions. In every one of the four CD4+ subsets, TCRB CDR3s were moderately but significantly shorter in Type 1 diabetes patients.

The germline CDR1 and CDR2 sequences are MNHEY and SVGAGI. Trimming shortened V by 5 bases and J by 5 bases, and 9 bases separated the two germline ends. The CDR3 totals 12 residues. About 120 mL of blood, on average, came from one heparinised draw per donor. Investigators reverse transcribed all isolated RNA, so they sequenced expressed TCRB transcripts. The data were produced by immunoSEQ multiplex PCR, yet TCRdb's version contains in-frame clones alone and is incomplete. Of hundreds of thousands of clones listed, around 15% were seen once; the top ten hold 0.02% to 0.025%. A note on this clone: The antigen remains unidentified. This same CDR3 is encoded by further DNA sequences in the sample.

This chain joins TRBV6-5 and TRBJ2-5, with a weak D call TRBD1 (5 bases). The TCR comes from a man aged 18 to 29 with type 1 diabetes. Sequenced sample: naive CD4+ T cells from blood. The CDR3 region has the DNA TGTGCCAGCAGTGACCAGGGCGAGACCCAGTACTTC. Protein product: CASSDQGETQYF.